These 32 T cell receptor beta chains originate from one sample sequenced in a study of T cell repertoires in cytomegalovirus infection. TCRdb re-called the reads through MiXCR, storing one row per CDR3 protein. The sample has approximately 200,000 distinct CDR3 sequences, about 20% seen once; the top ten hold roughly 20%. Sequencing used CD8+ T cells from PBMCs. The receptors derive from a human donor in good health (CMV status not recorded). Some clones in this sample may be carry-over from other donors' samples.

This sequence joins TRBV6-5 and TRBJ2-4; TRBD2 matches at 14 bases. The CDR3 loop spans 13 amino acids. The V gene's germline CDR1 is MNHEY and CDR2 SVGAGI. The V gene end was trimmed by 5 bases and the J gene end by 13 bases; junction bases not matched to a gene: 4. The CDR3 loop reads CASSPGLAGGQYF. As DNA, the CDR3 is TGTGCCAGCAGTCCCGGACTAGCGGGGGGACAGTACTTC.

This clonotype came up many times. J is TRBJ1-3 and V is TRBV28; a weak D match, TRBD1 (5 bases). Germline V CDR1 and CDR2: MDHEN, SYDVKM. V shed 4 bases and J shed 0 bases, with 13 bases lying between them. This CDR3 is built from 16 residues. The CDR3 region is CASSSARGGSGNTIYF. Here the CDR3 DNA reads TGTGCCAGCAGTTCCGCCCGGGGGGGCTCTGGAAACACCATATATTTT.

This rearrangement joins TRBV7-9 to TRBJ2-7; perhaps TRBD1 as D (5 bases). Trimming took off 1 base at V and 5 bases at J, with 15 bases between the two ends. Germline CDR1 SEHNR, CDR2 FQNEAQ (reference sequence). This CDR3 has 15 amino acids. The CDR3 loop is CASSLGSGSWDEQYF. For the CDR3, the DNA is TGTGCCAGCAGCTTAGGGTCAGGGTCCTGGGACGAGCAGTACTTC.

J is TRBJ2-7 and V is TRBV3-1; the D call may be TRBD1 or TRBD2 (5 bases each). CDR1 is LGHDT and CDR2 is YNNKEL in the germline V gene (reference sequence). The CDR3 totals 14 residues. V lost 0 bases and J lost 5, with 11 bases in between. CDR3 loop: CASSQEQGENEQYF. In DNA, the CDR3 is TGTGCCAGCAGCCAAGAGCAGGGAGAAAACGAGCAGTACTTC.

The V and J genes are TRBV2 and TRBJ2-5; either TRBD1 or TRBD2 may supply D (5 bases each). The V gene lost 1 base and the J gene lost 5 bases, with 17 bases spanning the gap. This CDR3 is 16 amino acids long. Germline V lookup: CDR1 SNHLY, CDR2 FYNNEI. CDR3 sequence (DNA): TGTGCCAGCAGTGAAGTCTCTGGGACCTCGGGGGAGACCCAGTACTTC. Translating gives CASSEVSGTSGETQYF.

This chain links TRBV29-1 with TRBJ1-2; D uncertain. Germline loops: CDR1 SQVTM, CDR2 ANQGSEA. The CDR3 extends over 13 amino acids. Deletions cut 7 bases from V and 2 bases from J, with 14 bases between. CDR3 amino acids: CSDGGRPNYGYTF. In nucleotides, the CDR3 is TGCAGCGATGGAGGCAGGCCCAACTATGGCTACACCTTC.

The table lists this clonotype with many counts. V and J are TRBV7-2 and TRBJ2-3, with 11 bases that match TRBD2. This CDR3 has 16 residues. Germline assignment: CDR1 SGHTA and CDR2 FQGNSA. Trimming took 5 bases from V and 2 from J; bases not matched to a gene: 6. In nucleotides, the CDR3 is TGTGCCAGCAGCCCTAGCGGGGGGAGACTCACAGATACGCAGTATTTT. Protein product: CASSPSGGRLTDTQYF.

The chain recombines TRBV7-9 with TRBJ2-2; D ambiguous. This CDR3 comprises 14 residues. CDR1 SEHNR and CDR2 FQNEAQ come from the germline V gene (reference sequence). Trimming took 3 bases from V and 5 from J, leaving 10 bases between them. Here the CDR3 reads CASSFRVETGELFF. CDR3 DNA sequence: TGTGCCAGCAGCTTTCGCGTGGAAACCGGGGAGCTGTTTTTT.

This chain's CDR3 is CASSIPDADSYNEQFF. DNA of the CDR3: TGTGCCAGCAGCATTCCCGACGCCGACTCCTACAATGAGCAGTTCTTC. The V call is TRBV7-9, the J call TRBJ2-1; D gene ambiguous. Per germline, CDR1 SEHNR and CDR2 FQNEAQ (reference sequence). The CDR3 loop spans 16 amino acids. The V end lost 5 bases, the J end lost 0 bases, and 14 bases lay between the germline ends.

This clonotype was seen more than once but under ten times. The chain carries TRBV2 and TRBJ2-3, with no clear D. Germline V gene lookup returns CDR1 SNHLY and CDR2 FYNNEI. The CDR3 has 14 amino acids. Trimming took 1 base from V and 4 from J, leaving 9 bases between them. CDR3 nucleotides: TGTGCCAGCAGTGAAGGGCCGGTCGCAGATACGCAGTATTTT. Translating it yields CASSEGPVADTQYF. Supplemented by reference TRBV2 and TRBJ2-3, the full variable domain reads EPEVTQTPSHQVTQMGQEVILRCVPISNHLYFYWYRQILGQKVEFLVSFYNNEISEKSEIFDDQFSVERPDGSNFTLKIRSTKLEDSAMYFCASSEGPVADTQYFGPGTRLTVL.

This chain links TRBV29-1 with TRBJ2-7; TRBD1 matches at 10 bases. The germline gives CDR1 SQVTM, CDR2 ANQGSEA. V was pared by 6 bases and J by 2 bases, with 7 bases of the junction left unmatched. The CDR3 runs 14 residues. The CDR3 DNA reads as TGCAGCGTAGAGACCGGGACAGGGGCCTACGAGCAGTACTTC. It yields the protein CSVETGTGAYEQYF.

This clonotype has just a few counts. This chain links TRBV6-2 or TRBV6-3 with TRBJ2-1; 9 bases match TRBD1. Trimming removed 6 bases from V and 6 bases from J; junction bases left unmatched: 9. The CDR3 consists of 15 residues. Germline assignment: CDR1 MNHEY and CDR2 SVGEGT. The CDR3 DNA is TGTGCCAGCAGCTCGGACAGGGGCCCTTCCAATGAGCAGTTCTTC. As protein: CASSSDRGPSNEQFF.

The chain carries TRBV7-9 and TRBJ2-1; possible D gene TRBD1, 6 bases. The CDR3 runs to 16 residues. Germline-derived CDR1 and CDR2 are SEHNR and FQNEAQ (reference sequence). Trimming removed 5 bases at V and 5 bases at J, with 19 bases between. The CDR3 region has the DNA TGTGCCAGCAGCCCTACCCCCCAGGGGCAGAACAATGAGCAGTTCTTC. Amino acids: CASSPTPQGQNNEQFF. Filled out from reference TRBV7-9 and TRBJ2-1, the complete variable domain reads DTGVSQNPRHKITKRGQNVTFRCDPISEHNRLYWYRQTLGQGPEFLTYFQNEAQLEKSRLLSDRFSAERPKGSFSTLEIQRTEQGDSAMYLCASSPTPQGQNNEQFFGPGTRLTVL.

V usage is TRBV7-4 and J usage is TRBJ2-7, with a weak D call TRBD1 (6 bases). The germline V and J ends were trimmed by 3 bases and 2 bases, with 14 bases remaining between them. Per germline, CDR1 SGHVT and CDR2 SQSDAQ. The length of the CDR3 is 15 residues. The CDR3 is CASSFPWTDTYEQYF. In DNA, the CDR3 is TGTGCCAGCAGCTTCCCGTGGACAGATACCTACGAGCAGTACTTC.

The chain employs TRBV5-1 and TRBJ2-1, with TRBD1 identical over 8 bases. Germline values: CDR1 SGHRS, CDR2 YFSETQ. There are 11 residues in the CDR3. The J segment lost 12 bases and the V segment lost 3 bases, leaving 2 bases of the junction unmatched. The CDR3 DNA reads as TGCGCCAGCAGCTCAGGACAGGGGCAGTTCTTC. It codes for CASSSGQGQFF.

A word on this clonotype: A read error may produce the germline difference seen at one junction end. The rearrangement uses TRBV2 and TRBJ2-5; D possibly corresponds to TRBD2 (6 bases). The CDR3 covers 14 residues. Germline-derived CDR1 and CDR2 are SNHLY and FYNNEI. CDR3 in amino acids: CVSSEIVSGETQYF. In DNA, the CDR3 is TGTGTCAGCAGTGAAATCGTGAGCGGGGAGACCCAGTACTTC.

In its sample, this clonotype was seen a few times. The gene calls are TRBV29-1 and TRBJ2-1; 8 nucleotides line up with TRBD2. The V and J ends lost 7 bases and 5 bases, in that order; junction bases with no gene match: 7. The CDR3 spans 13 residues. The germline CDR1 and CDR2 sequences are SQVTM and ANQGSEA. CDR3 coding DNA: TGCAGCGGAGACGCGGGGGGTAACAATGAGCAGTTCTTC. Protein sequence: CSGDAGGNNEQFF.

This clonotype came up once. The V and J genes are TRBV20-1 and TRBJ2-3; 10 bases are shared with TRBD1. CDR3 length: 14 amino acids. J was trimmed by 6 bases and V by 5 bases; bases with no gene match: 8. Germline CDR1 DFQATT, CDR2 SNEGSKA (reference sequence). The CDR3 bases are TGCAGTGCTGATCCGGGACAGGGGCTGGATACGCAGTATTTT. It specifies CSADPGQGLDTQYF.

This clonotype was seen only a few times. The CDR3 is CASTEFDSNQPQHF. The CDR3 bases are TGTGCTTCCACGGAGTTTGATAGCAATCAGCCCCAGCATTTT. This chain joins TRBV12-5 and TRBJ1-5; no definite D call. CDR1 LGHNT and CDR2 FRNRAP come from the germline V gene. The V end lost 11 bases, the J end lost 0 bases, and 14 bases lay between the germline ends. This CDR3 is built from 14 residues.

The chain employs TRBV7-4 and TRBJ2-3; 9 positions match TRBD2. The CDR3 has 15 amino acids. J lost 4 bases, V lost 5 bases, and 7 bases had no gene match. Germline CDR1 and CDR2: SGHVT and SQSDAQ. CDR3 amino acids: CASSPLGGGADTQYF. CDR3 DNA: TGTGCCAGCAGCCCCTTGGGCGGGGGGGCAGATACGCAGTATTTT.

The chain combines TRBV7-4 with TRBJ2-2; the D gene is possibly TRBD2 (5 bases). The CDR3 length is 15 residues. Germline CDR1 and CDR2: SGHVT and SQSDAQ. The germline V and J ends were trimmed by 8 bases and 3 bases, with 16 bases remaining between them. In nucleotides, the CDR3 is TGTGCCAGCCCCCAGGCTAGCACTTACACCGGGGAGCTGTTTTTT. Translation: CASPQASTYTGELFF.

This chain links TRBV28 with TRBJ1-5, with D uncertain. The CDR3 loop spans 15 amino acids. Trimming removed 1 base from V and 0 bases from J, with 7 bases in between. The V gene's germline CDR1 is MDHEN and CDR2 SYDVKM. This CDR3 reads CASSLSVYSNQPQHF. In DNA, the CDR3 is TGTGCCAGCAGTTTATCGGTTTATAGCAATCAGCCCCAGCATTTT.

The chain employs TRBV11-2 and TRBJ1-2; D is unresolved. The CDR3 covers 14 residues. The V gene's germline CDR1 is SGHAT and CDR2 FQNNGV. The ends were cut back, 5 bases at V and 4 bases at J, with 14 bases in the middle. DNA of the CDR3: TGTGCCAGCAGCCCCCCAGGAGGGTTCTATGGCTACACCTTC. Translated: CASSPPGGFYGYTF.

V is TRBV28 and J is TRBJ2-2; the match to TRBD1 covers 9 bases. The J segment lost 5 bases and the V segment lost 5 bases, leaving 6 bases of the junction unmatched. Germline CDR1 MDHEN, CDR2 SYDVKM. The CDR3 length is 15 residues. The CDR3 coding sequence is TGTGCCAGCAGTACCGGGACAGGGCTTACCGGGGAGCTGTTTTTT. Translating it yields CASSTGTGLTGELFF.

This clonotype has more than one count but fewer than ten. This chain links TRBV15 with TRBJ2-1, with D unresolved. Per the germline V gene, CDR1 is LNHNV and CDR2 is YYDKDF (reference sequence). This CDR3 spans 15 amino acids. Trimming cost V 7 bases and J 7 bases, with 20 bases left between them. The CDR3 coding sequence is TGTGCCACCACCCCCGCCGGTGCCCTTGGTAATGAGCAGTTCTTC. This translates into CATTPAGALGNEQFF.

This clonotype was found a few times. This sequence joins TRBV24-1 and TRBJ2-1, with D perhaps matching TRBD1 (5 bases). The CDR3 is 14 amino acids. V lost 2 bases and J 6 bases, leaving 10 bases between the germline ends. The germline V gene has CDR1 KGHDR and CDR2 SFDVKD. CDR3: CATSDSGWGNEQFF. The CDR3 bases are TGTGCCACCAGTGATTCAGGGTGGGGCAATGAGCAGTTCTTC.

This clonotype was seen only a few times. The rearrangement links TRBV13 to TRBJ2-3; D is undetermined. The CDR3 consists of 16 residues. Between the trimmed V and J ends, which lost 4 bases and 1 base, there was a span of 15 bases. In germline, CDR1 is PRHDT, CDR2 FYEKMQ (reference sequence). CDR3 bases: TGTGCCAGCAGCTCGACATCGACTCTGGGCACAGATACGCAGTATTTT. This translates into CASSSTSTLGTDTQYF.

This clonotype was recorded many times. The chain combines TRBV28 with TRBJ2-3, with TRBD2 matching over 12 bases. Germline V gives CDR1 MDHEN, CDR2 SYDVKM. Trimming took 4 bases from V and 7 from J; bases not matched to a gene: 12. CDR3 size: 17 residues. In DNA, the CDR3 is TGTGCCAGCAGTTCCCCCAGGGCTAGCGGGGGGGCATATACGCAGTATTTT. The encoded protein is CASSSPRASGGAYTQYF.

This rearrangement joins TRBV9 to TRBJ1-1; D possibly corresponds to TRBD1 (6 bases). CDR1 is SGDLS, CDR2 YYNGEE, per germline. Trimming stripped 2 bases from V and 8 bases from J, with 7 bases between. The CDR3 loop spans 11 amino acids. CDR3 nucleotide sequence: TGTGCCAGCAGCGTCGACAGGGAAGCTTTCTTT. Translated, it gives CASSVDREAFF.

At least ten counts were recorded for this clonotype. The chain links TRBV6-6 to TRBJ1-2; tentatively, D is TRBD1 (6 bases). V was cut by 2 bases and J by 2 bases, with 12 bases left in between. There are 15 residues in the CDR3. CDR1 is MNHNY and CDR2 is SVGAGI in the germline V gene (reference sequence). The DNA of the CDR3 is TGTGCCAGCAGTTACCTTCCGACAGGCAACTATGGCTACACCTTC. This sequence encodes CASSYLPTGNYGYTF.

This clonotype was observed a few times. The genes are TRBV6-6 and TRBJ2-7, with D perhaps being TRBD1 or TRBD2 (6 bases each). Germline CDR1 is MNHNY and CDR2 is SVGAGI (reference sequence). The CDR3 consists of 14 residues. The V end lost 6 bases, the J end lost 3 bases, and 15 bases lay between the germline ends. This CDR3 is CASSRLGGIYEQYF. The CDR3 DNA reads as TGTGCCAGCAGCCGTTTAGGGGGGATCTACGAGCAGTACTTC.

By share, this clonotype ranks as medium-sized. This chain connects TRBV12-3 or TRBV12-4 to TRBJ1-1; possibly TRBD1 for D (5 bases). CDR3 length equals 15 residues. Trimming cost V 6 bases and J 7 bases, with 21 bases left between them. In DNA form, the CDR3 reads TGTGCCAGCAGGGCCTCGCAGGGATATCGAGATGAAGCTTTCTTT. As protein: CASRASQGYRDEAFF.